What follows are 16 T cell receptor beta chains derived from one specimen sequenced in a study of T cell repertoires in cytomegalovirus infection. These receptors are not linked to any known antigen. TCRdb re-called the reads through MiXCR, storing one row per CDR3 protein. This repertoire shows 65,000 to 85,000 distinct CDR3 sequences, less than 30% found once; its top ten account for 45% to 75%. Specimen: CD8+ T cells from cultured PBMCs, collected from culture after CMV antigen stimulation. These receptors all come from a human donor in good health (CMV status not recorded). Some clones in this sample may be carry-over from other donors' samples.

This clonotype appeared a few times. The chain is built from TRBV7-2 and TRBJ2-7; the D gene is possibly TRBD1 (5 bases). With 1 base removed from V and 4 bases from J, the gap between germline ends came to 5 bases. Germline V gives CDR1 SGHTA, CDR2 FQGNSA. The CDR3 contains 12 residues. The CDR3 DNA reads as TGTGCCAGCAGCTTAGGACAGTACGAGCAGTACTTC. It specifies CASSLGQYEQYF.

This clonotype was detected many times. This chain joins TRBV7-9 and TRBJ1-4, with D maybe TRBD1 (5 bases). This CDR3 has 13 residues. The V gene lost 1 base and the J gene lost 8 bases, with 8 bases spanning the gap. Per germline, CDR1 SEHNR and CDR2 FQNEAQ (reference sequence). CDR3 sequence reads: CASSLEGREKLFF. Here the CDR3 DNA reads TGTGCCAGCAGCTTAGAGGGGCGAGAAAAACTGTTTTTT.

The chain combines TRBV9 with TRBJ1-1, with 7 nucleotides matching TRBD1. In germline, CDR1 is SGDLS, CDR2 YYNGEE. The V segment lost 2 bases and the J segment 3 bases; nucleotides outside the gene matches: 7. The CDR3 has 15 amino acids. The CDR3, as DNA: TGTGCCAGCAGCGTTAGAAATCAGGGGGACACTGAAGCTTTCTTT. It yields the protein CASSVRNQGDTEAFF. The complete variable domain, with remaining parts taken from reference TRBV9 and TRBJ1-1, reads DSGVTQTPKHLITATGQRVTLRCSPRSGDLSVYWYQQSLDQGLQFLIQYYNGEERAKGNILERFSAQQFPDLHSELNLSSLELGDSALYFCASSVRNQGDTEAFFGQGTRLTVV.

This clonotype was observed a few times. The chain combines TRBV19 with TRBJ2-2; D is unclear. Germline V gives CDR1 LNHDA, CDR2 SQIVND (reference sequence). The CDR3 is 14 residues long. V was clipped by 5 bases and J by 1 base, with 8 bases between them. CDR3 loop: CASSVGLNTGELFF. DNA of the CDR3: TGTGCCAGTAGTGTGGGGTTGAACACCGGGGAGCTGTTTTTT.

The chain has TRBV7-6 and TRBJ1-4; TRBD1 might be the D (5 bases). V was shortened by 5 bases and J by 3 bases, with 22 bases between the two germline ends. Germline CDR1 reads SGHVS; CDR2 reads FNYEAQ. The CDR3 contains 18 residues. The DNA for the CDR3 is TGTGCCAGCAGCCCACCGAGGGGACGGTGGTCTCCTAATGAAAAACTGTTTTTT. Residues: CASSPPRGRWSPNEKLFF.

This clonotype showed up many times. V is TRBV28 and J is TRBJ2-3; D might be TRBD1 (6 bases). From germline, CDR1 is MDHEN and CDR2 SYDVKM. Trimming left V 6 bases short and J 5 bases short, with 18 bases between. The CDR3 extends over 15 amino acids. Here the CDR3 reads CASRVGQTNRDTQYF. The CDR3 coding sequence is TGTGCCAGCAGAGTTGGACAGACGAATAGAGATACGCAGTATTTT.

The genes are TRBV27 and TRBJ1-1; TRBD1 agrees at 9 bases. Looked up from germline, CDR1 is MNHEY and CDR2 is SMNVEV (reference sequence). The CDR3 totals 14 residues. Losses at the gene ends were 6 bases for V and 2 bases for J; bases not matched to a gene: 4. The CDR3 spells CASRRDRANTEAFF. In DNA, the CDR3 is TGTGCCAGCAGAAGGGACAGGGCTAACACTGAAGCTTTCTTT.

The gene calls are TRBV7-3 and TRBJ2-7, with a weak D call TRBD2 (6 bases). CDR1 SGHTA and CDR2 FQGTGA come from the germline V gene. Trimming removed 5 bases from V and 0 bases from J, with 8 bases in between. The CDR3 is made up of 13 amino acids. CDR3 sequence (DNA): TGTGCCAGCAGCCCGGGACTCTCCTACGAGCAGTACTTC. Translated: CASSPGLSYEQYF.

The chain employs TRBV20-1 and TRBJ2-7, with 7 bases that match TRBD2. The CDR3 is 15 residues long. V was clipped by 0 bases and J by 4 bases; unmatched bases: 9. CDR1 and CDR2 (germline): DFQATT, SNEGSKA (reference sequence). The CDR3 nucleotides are TGCAGTGCTAGAGATCGGCTAGCGGAGCAGTACGAGCAGTACTTC. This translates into CSARDRLAEQYEQYF.

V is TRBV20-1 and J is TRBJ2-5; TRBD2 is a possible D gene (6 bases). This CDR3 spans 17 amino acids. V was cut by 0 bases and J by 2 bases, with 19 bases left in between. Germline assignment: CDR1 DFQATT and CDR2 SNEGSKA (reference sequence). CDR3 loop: CSARDLSVGGYQETQYF. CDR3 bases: TGCAGTGCTAGAGATCTGTCAGTCGGGGGATATCAAGAGACCCAGTACTTC.

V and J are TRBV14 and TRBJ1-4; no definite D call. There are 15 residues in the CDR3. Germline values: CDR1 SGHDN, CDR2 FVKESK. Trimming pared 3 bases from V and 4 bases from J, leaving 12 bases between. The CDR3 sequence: CASSHMEGSNEKLFF. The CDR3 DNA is TGTGCCAGCAGCCACATGGAGGGTAGTAATGAAAAACTGTTTTTT.

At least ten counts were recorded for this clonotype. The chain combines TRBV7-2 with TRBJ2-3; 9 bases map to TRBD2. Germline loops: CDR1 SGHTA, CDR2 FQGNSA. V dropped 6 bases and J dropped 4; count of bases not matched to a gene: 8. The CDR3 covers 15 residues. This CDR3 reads CASRRGTSRADTQYF. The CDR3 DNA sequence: TGTGCCAGCAGACGTGGGACTAGCCGCGCAGATACGCAGTATTTT.

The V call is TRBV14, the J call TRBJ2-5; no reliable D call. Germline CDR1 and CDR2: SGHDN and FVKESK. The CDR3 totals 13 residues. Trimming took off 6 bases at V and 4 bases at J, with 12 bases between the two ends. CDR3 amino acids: CASSLWTAETQYF. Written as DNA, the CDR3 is TGTGCCAGCAGTCTATGGACGGCAGAGACCCAGTACTTC.

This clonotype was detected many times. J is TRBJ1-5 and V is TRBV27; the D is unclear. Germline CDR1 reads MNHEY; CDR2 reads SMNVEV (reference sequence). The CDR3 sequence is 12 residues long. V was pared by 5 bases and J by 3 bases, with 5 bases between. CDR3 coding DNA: TGTGCCAGCAGTACCCTCAATCAGCCCCAGCATTTT. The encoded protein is CASSTLNQPQHF.

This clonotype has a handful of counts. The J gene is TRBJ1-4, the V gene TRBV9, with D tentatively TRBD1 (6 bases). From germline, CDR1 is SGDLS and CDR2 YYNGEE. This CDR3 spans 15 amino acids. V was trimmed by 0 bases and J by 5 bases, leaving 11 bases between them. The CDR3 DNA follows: TGTGCCAGCAGCGTAGAAGGACAGTCAAATGAAAAACTGTTTTTT. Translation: CASSVEGQSNEKLFF.

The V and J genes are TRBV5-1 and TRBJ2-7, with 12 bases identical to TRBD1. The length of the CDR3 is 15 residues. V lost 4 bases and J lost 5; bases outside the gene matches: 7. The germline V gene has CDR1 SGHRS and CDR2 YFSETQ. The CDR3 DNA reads TGCGCCAGCAGCCGATCCGGGACAGGGGGCGACGAGCAGTACTTC. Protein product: CASSRSGTGGDEQYF.